Below are 26 T cell receptor beta chains sequenced from a single sample in a study of control samples from healthy donors and cancer patients. Sequenced by immunoSEQ multiplex PCR; TCRdb stores in-frame clones only, minus some. The data contain roughly 100,000 clones, 88% of them seen just once; the ten biggest clones take up around an eighth. Sequencing was carried out using blood. These receptors were collected from a man aged 25-45 years in good health.

The chain is built from TRBV18 and TRBJ1-1, with no clear D. The CDR3 is 13 residues long. Germline V gene sequence: CDR1 KGHSH, CDR2 LQKENI. Trimming shortened V by 2 bases and J by 10 bases, and 14 bases separated the two germline ends. In DNA form, the CDR3 reads TGTGCCAGCTCACCAGACGAGGGTCTCGGAGCTTTCTTT. Its protein is CASSPDEGLGAFF.

This sequence joins TRBV11-2 and TRBJ2-7; 9 positions agree with TRBD2. J lost 11 bases, V lost 2 bases, and 13 bases had no gene match. Germline V gene data show CDR1 as SGHAT and CDR2 as FQNNGV. CDR3 length equals 15 residues. The CDR3 loop reads CASSLTTGTSPRKYF. For the CDR3, the DNA is TGTGCCAGCAGCTTAACTACCGGGACTAGCCCTAGAAAGTACTTC.

CDR3 region: CASSFGQEAFF. Written as DNA, the CDR3 is TGTGCCAGCAGTTTTGGACAAGAAGCTTTCTTT. This chain connects TRBV12-3 or TRBV12-4 to TRBJ1-1; D possibly corresponds to TRBD1 (5 bases). The CDR3 has 11 amino acids. Trimming took off 3 bases at V and 8 bases at J, with 7 bases between the two ends.

The CDR3 is CASSKPVNEQFF. CDR3 coding DNA: TGTGCCAGCAGCAAACCAGTGAATGAGCAGTTCTTC. The chain is built from TRBV21-1 and TRBJ2-1; the table's D call, TRBD1, has no DNA check behind it. TRBV21-1 is tagged as a pseudogene. This CDR3 has 12 amino acids.

The genes are TRBV11-2 and TRBJ2-3, with D possibly being TRBD2 (6 bases). V lost 1 base to trimming and J lost 3 bases, with 11 bases between them. CDR1 SGHAT and CDR2 FQNNGV come from the germline V gene. The CDR3 is made up of 15 amino acids. The CDR3 DNA sequence: TGTGCCAGCAGCTTAGCGGGAGAGCTAACAGATACGCAGTATTTT. It encodes CASSLAGELTDTQYF.

J is TRBJ2-1 and V is TRBV24-1, with D perhaps matching TRBD2 (7 bases). Trimming took 1 base from V and 4 from J, leaving 13 bases between them. The CDR3 runs 16 residues. CDR1 is KGHDR and CDR2 is SFDVKD in the germline V gene. CDR3 sequence: CATSDFKGGVYNEQFF. DNA of the CDR3: TGTGCCACCAGTGATTTTAAGGGGGGGGTGTACAATGAGCAGTTCTTC.

V and J are TRBV19 and TRBJ2-3; D gene uncertain. Germline V gene sequence: CDR1 LNHDA, CDR2 SQIVND (reference sequence). V shed 3 bases and J shed 0 bases, with 10 bases lying between them. The CDR3 consists of 15 residues. The CDR3 DNA follows: TGTGCCAGTAGTATGCGTCTAACTAGCACAGATACGCAGTATTTT. It specifies CASSMRLTSTDTQYF.

The chain recombines TRBV18 with TRBJ2-7; 8 nucleotides line up with TRBD1. V lost 1 base and J lost 1; bases outside the gene matches: 15. The CDR3 loop spans 19 amino acids. Germline CDR1 KGHSH, CDR2 LQKENI. CDR3 bases: TGTGCCAGCTCACCACGTAGAATAGGCGGGCAGGGGGCTTCCTACGAGCAGTACTTC. As protein: CASSPRRIGGQGASYEQYF. Looking up the rest from reference TRBV18 and TRBJ2-7 gives the full variable domain: NAGVMQNPRHLVRRRGQEARLRCSPMKGHSHVYWYRQLPEEGLKFMVYLQKENIIDESGMPKERFSAEFPKEGPSILRIQQVVRGDSAAYFCASSPRRIGGQGASYEQYFGPGTRLTVT.

V and J are TRBV7-9 and TRBJ1-2; 8 bases align to TRBD1. The trim removed 5 bases at V and 7 bases at J, leaving 9 bases unmatched. The CDR3 has 14 residues. CDR1 is SEHNR and CDR2 is FQNEAQ in the germline V gene (reference sequence). CDR3 region: CASSRQGNMAGYTF. The CDR3 region has the DNA TGTGCCAGCAGCCGACAGGGGAACATGGCTGGCTACACCTTC.

This clone came up a few times. The chain is built from TRBV7-9 and TRBJ1-5; TRBD1 aligns across 7 bases. There are 14 residues in the CDR3. Germline V gene sequence: CDR1 SEHNR, CDR2 FQNEAQ (reference sequence). V trimming: 7 bases; J trimming: 3 bases; junction bases outside the gene matches: 6. The CDR3 is CASTPTGNNQPQHF. CDR3 DNA sequence: TGTGCCAGCACCCCGACAGGGAACAATCAGCCCCAGCATTTT.

The chain has TRBV6-5 and TRBJ1-5; no definite D call. Trimming stripped 6 bases from V and 0 bases from J, with 12 bases between. The CDR3 covers 15 residues. Germline V lookup: CDR1 MNHEY, CDR2 SVGAGI. This CDR3 reads CASRAGGISNQPQHF. The CDR3 coding sequence is TGTGCCAGCAGGGCAGGCGGCATTAGCAATCAGCCCCAGCATTTT.

V and J are TRBV10-3 and TRBJ2-5; 8 bases align to TRBD2. The CDR3 loop spans 14 amino acids. Germline CDR1 is ENHRY and CDR2 is SYGVKD. After removal of 4 bases from V and 5 bases from J, the junction contained 6 bases not matched to a gene. The CDR3 loop reads CAISGHGGGETQYF. The CDR3 nucleotides are TGTGCCATCAGTGGGCACGGGGGGGGTGAGACCCAGTACTTC.

This chain joins TRBV28 and TRBJ2-2, with unresolved D. V shed 5 bases and J shed 3 bases, with 1 base lying between them. The CDR3 runs 11 residues. Germline CDR1 reads MDHEN; CDR2 reads SYDVKM. CDR3 region: CASSHTGELFF. The CDR3 DNA sequence: TGTGCCAGCAGTCACACCGGGGAGCTGTTTTTT.

V usage is TRBV15 and J usage is TRBJ2-5; D perhaps matches TRBD2 (6 bases). The CDR3 totals 13 residues. CDR1 LNHNV and CDR2 YYDKDF come from the germline V gene (reference sequence). Trimming left V 5 bases short and J 5 bases short, with 12 bases between. CDR3 amino acids: CATSGRLSETQYF. Written as DNA, the CDR3 is TGTGCCACCAGCGGGAGGCTTTCGGAGACCCAGTACTTC.

V gene TRBV24-1 combines with J gene TRBJ2-7, with D perhaps given as TRBD1 or TRBD2 (5 bases each). This CDR3 is built from 14 residues. Germline values: CDR1 KGHDR, CDR2 SFDVKD. With 5 bases removed from V and 2 bases from J, the gap between germline ends came to 12 bases. The DNA for the CDR3 is TGTGCCACCAGTGGCCCGGGGCCCGCCTACGAGCAGTACTTC. Translation: CATSGPGPAYEQYF.

J is TRBJ2-3 and V is TRBV7-2, with 16 bases that match TRBD2. The CDR3 runs to 18 residues. Germline loops: CDR1 SGHTA, CDR2 FQGNSA. V gave up 3 bases and J gave up 4 bases; unmatched junction bases: 7. The CDR3: CASSLLGLAGGPADTQYF. CDR3 DNA sequence: TGTGCCAGCAGCTTGTTGGGACTAGCGGGAGGGCCAGCAGATACGCAGTATTTT.

The chain recombines TRBV7-6 with TRBJ2-1; the D is unclear. V lost 2 bases and J lost 2, with 19 bases in between. The CDR3 runs to 18 residues. Per germline, CDR1 SGHVS and CDR2 FNYEAQ. CDR3 residues: CASSLRSGADRAYNEQFF. The CDR3 DNA is TGTGCCAGCAGCTTAAGGAGTGGAGCCGATAGAGCCTACAATGAGCAGTTCTTC.

This clone was seen more than once but under ten times. The chain has TRBV7-2 and TRBJ1-6; D uncertain. Trimming took off 3 bases at V and 0 bases at J, with 15 bases between the two ends. The germline CDR1 and CDR2 sequences are SGHTA and FQGNSA. The CDR3 is made up of 18 amino acids. CDR3 region: CASSFSARDISYNSPLHF. The DNA for the CDR3 is TGTGCCAGCAGCTTTAGTGCAAGGGATATCTCCTATAATTCACCCCTCCACTTT.

The chain joins TRBV3-1 (or the pseudogene TRBV3-2) to TRBJ2-1, with D perhaps TRBD1 (6 bases). Germline V gives CDR1 LGHDT, CDR2 YNNKEL (reference sequence). CDR3 length equals 13 residues. Deletions cut 4 bases from V and 9 bases from J, with 13 bases between. The CDR3 is CASSPLDRFEQFF. The CDR3 DNA reads TGTGCCAGCAGCCCGCTGGACAGATTTGAGCAGTTCTTC.

The sample holds one count of this clone. The gene calls are TRBV24-1 and TRBJ2-2; no clear D. The CDR3 is made up of 12 amino acids. From germline, CDR1 is KGHDR and CDR2 SFDVKD. V was shortened by 6 bases and J by 8 bases, with 9 bases between the two germline ends. CDR3 nucleotide sequence: TGTGCCACCAGTCGTGAGCCTGGGGAGCTGTTTTTT. Translated: CATSREPGELFF.

The rearrangement joins TRBV7-2 to TRBJ2-5, with D maybe TRBD1 (5 bases). The ends were cut back, 5 bases at V and 3 bases at J, with 19 bases in the middle. Germline V gene lookup returns CDR1 SGHTA and CDR2 FQGNSA. This CDR3 is built from 16 residues. The CDR3 loop reads CASSPPGHTQKETQYF. The CDR3 DNA follows: TGTGCCAGCAGCCCACCAGGACATACGCAAAAAGAGACCCAGTACTTC.

The CDR3 reads CASSGRGGEQYF. CDR3 sequence (DNA): TGTGCCAGCAGCGGGCGAGGGGGCGAGCAGTACTTC. The chain links TRBV2 to TRBJ2-7; the D gene is possibly TRBD1 (6 bases). Germline loops: CDR1 SNHLY, CDR2 FYNNEI. V was cut by 6 bases and J by 6 bases, with 12 bases left in between. CDR3 length: 12 residues.

The chain couples TRBV4-2 to TRBJ2-2; 8 nucleotides align to TRBD1. The CDR3 loop spans 17 amino acids. From germline, CDR1 is LGHNA and CDR2 YNFKEQ. Trimming removed 1 base from V and 4 bases from J; junction bases left unmatched: 8. The CDR3: CASSQVGTGTSTGELFF. The CDR3 DNA sequence: TGTGCCAGCAGCCAAGTGGGGACAGGCACGAGCACCGGGGAGCTGTTTTTT.

This clone is a singleton in its sample. The CDR3 reads CASSFGEKQYF. CDR3 bases: TGTGCCAGCAGCTTTGGGGAAAAGCAGTACTTC. This chain joins TRBV7-2 and TRBJ2-7; no definite D call. The CDR3 consists of 11 residues. Germline loops: CDR1 SGHTA, CDR2 FQGNSA. The ends were cut back, 3 bases at V and 8 bases at J, with 8 bases in the middle.

The J gene is TRBJ2-3, the V gene TRBV7-3; TRBD2 agrees at 10 bases. CDR1 and CDR2 from the germline V gene are SGHTA and FQGTGA. The CDR3 extends over 18 amino acids. V lost 2 bases to trimming and J lost 0 bases; unmatched junction nucleotides: 8. DNA of the CDR3: TGTGCCAGCAGCTTACTAGCGGGAGCCAGTGCTAGCACAGATACGCAGTATTTT. This sequence encodes CASSLLAGASASTDTQYF. The full variable domain, with the rest looked up from reference TRBV7-3 and TRBJ2-3, is GAGVSQTPSNKVTEKGKYVELRCDPISGHTALYWYRQSLGQGPEFLIYFQGTGAADDSGLPNDRFFAVRPEGSVSTLKIQRTERGDSAVYLCASSLLAGASASTDTQYFGPGTRLTVL.

The rearrangement uses TRBV30 and TRBJ2-2; D is undetermined. The length of the CDR3 is 15 residues. Trimming shortened V by 1 base and J by 5 bases, and 14 bases separated the two germline ends. From germline, CDR1 is GTSNPN and CDR2 SVGIG (reference sequence). The CDR3 DNA sequence: TGTGCCTGGAGTGACAGCCCCGAGTTAACCGGGGAGCTGTTTTTT. Encoded protein: CAWSDSPELTGELFF.